This TCR beta chain appears in the sequencing data of a study of T-cell reconstitution after alpha-beta-depleted transplantation in children. V dropped 2 bases and J dropped 6 bases, with 7 bases sitting between them. The CDR3 covers 13 residues. Germline CDR1 MGHDK, CDR2 SYGVNS. Unique molecular identifiers were incorporated during preparation of the TCRbeta library. TCRdb itself ran the PCR reads through MiXCR, one entry per CDR3 protein. The sample contains around 380,000 distinct CDR3 sequences, about 11% of which appear only once. The sample here was PBMCs from the stem cell graft donor, taken from the stem cell graft. The chain uses TRBV25-1 and TRBJ2-2; no firm D call. This receptor was taken from a human donor who donated a stem cell graft to a child with acute myeloid leukemia. CDR3 nucleotides: TGTGCCAGCAGTGAACCGCCATCCGGGGAGCTGTTTTTT. Protein sequence: CASSEPPSGELFF. Filled out from reference TRBV25-1 and TRBJ2-2, the complete variable domain reads EADIYQTPRYLVIGTGKKITLECSQTMGHDKMYWYQQDPGMELHLIHYSYGVNSTEKGDLSSESTVSRIRTEHFPLTLESARPSHTSQYLCASSEPPSGELFFGEGSRLTVL.